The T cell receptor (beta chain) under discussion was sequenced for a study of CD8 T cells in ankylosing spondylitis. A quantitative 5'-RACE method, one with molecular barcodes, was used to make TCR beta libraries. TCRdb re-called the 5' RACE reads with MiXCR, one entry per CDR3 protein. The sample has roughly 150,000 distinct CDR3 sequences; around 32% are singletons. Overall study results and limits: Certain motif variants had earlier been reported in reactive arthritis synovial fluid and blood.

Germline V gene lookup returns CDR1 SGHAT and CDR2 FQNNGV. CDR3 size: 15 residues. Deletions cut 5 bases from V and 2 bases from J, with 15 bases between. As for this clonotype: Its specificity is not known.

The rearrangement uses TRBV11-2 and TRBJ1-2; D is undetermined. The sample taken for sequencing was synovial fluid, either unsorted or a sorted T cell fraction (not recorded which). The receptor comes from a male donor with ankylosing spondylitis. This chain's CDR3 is CASSERILENYGYTF. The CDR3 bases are TGTGCCAGCAGCGAACGCATTCTAGAAAACTATGGCTACACCTTC.